A selection of T cell receptor beta chains follows, all from one sample in a study of identical twins' blood T cells. One entry per CDR3 protein results from TCRdb running MiXCR on the 5' RACE reads. The repertoire consists of about 370,000 distinct CDR3 sequences, with 28% occurring once and the leading ten covering roughly 6.1%. The sequenced material came from PBMCs. These receptors all come from a woman aged 18-49 years in good health. The CDR3 runs from the conserved cysteine through the conserved F or W.

v_gene: TRBV6-5
len: 12
j_gene: TRBJ1-1
CDR3aa: CASRRGNTEAFF

v_gene: TRBV5-1
len: 14
j_gene: TRBJ2-3
CDR3aa: CASSLDQSLDTQYF

v_gene: TRBV27
len: 14
j_gene: TRBJ2-1
CDR3aa: CASSPSTSYNEQFF

v_gene: TRBV20-1
len: 14
j_gene: TRBJ1-5
CDR3aa: CSASLDSGNQPQHF

v_gene: TRBV11-2
len: 17
j_gene: TRBJ2-1
CDR3aa: CASSLGVPRTANNEQFF

v_gene: TRBV12-3/TRBV12-4
len: 12
j_gene: TRBJ1-1
CDR3aa: CTSRFSGREAFF

v_gene: TRBV12-3/TRBV12-4
len: 16
j_gene: TRBJ1-3
CDR3aa: CASSPRGQLSGNTIYF

v_gene: TRBV20-1
len: 14
j_gene: TRBJ1-1
CDR3aa: CSARDGGRETEAFF

v_gene: TRBV6-5
len: 12
j_gene: TRBJ2-2
CDR3aa: CASSWFPGELFF

v_gene: TRBV7-9
len: 16
j_gene: TRBJ2-3
CDR3aa: CASSTRLAGVTDTQYF

v_gene: TRBV7-7
len: 16
j_gene: TRBJ2-2
CDR3aa: CASSLDGGTNTGELFF

v_gene: TRBV28
len: 16
j_gene: TRBJ2-3
CDR3aa: CASPPSGRTSTDTQYF

v_gene: TRBV9
len: 18
j_gene: TRBJ2-3
CDR3aa: CASSVVPILAGAQDTQYF

v_gene: TRBV6-5
len: 16
j_gene: TRBJ2-3
CDR3aa: CASSYSGLPPRDTQYF

v_gene: TRBV20-1
len: 12
j_gene: TRBJ1-4
CDR3aa: CSAKRSNEKLFF

v_gene: TRBV20-1
len: 13
j_gene: TRBJ1-1
CDR3aa: CSALHGGNTEAFF

v_gene: TRBV11-2
len: 14
j_gene: TRBJ1-1
CDR3aa: CASSPRRADTEAFF

v_gene: TRBV24-1
len: 12
j_gene: TRBJ2-3
CDR3aa: CATSESADTQYF

v_gene: TRBV15
len: 17
j_gene: TRBJ2-7
CDR3aa: CAASRTSFSTQTYEQYF

v_gene: TRBV10-2
len: 16
j_gene: TRBJ2-1
CDR3aa: CASGSGGVGTYNEQFF